This T cell receptor beta chain was obtained from a study of T cell responses to AZD1222 COVID-19 vaccine. Study results and caveats: Baseline serology detected seropositivity in only six AZD1222 recipients.

Only in-frame clones appear in the TCRdb table, and some are missing; sequencing was by immunoSEQ multiplex PCR. The data hold around 110,000 clones, with around nine tenths observed a single time. The length of the CDR3 is 18 residues. Trimming removed 7 bases at V and 0 bases at J, with 21 bases between. Germline CDR1 is LGHNT and CDR2 is FRNRAP. Note on this clone: The target antigen is unknown.

This specimen consisted of peripheral blood, obtained on day 0 of AZD1222 vaccination. This sequence joins TRBV12-5 and TRBJ2-2; the D gene is possibly TRBD2 (6 bases). The TCR was taken from an adult in good health. The CDR3 nucleotides are TGTGCTAGTGCCTCGGGGTGGGGACTCCGAGCGAACACCGGGGAGCTGTTTTTT. This encodes CASASGWGLRANTGELFF.